This paragraph covers one T cell receptor beta chain sequence. The sample belongs to a study of blood T cell repertoires in COVID-19. The germline CDR1 and CDR2 sequences are KGHSH and LQKENI. There are 15 residues in the CDR3. The V end lost 0 bases, the J end lost 2 bases, and 10 bases lay between the germline ends. The method was immunoSEQ multiplex PCR; TCRdb's version includes in-frame clones alone and lacks a portion of them. The data show approximately 140,000 clones, 88% seen once. The sample comprised peripheral blood. This TCR came from a human donor in a cohort sampled during active COVID-19. The J gene is TRBJ1-2, the V gene TRBV18; D perhaps matches TRBD1 (6 bases). The CDR3, as DNA: TGTGCCAGCTCACCACCCCTTACAGGGAACTATGGCTACACCTTC. Its translation is CASSPPLTGNYGYTF.